This TCR beta chain originates from a study of blood T cells in healthy people across ages. This CDR3 comprises 15 residues. CDR1 and CDR2 (germline): SGHTA, FQGNSA. Trimming at V came to 5 bases and at J to 8 bases, leaving 7 bases not matched to a gene. A second PCR, run for about 7 to 11 cycles, used a sample-barcoded 5' primer plus a J-beta primer mix. TCRdb itself ran the 5' RACE reads through MiXCR, one entry per CDR3 protein. Here the sample spans about 1.8 million distinct CDR3 sequences, roughly 50% being singletons. The receptor was derived from a woman aged 40 to 49 in good health. Sequences were obtained from blood. V is TRBV7-2 and J is TRBJ1-4; TRBD1 matches 11 bases. For the CDR3, the DNA is TGTGCCAGCAGCCAATCCGGGACAGGGGGGGAAAAACTGTTTTTT. Amino acids: CASSQSGTGGEKLFF.